The rows below give T cell receptor beta chains drawn from one sample of a study of PD-L1 blockade in urothelial cancer. The repertoire was sequenced with immunoSEQ multiplex PCR; TCRdb's copy has only in-frame clones and lacks some. The table lists about 86,000 clones, 85% to 90% of them singletons. The sample was PBMCs, taken around atezolizumab (anti-PD-L1) treatment. These TCRs come from a man in his 60s with urothelial cancer. The CDR3 runs from the conserved cysteine through the conserved F or W. A D gene is named only where the DNA matches it firmly. The listing skips clone size in some rows; elsewhere it reads once, few, many or a size class.

V	size	length	D	J	CDR3	DNA
TRBV2	-	15	TRBD1	TRBJ1-5	CASRGNRGPNQPQHF	TGTGCCAGCAGGGGTAACAGGGGCCCTAATCAGCCCCAGCATTTT
TRBV21-1	-	21	-	TRBJ2-2	CASSKGPKRTGFLGRTGELFF	TGTGCCAGCAGCAAAGGTCCCAAAAGGACAGGTTTTCTGGGGAGGACCGGGGAGCTGTTTTTT
TRBV30	few	13	TRBD1	TRBJ2-7	CARGTGGIQVQYF	TGTGCCAGGGGGACAGGGGGCATCCAGGTGCAGTACTTC
TRBV5-1	once	16	TRBD2	TRBJ2-3	CASSTGTSTLADTQYF	TGCGCCAGCAGCACGGGGACTAGCACGTTGGCAGATACGCAGTATTTT
TRBV4-1	-	11	-	TRBJ2-1	CASSQANVQFF	TGCGCCAGCAGCCAAGCAAATGTCCAGTTCTTC
TRBV9	-	16	-	TRBJ2-6	CASSVKAAGGANVLTF	TGTGCCAGCAGCGTTAAAGCGGCGGGAGGGGCCAACGTCCTGACTTTC
TRBV2	-	12	-	TRBJ2-7	CASSDGPYEQYF	TGTGCCAGCAGTGACGGTCCCTACGAGCAGTACTTC
TRBV9	-	16	-	TRBJ2-5	CASSLGVGGRQETQYF	TGTGCCAGCAGCCTAGGGGTAGGGGGTAGACAAGAGACCCAGTACTTC
TRBV9	-	14	-	TRBJ1-4	CASSSGIVNEKLFF	TGTGCCAGCAGCTCGGGTATTGTTAATGAAAAACTGTTTTTT
TRBV7-2	-	14	-	TRBJ2-1	CASRLAARDNEQFF	TGTGCCAGCAGGTTAGCGGCACGGGACAATGAGCAGTTCTTC
TRBV7-3	-	15	TRBD1	TRBJ1-1	CASSSNVGQGRGAFF	TGTGCCAGCAGCTCCAACGTTGGACAGGGTCGTGGAGCTTTCTTT
TRBV7-2	-	13	-	TRBJ1-2	CASSRPGGYGYTF	TGTGCCAGCAGCCGACCGGGGGGCTATGGCTACACCTTC
TRBV10-3	-	14	TRBD1	TRBJ2-7	CATLGTGQTYEQYF	TGTGCCACGTTAGGGACAGGGCAAACCTACGAGCAGTACTTC
TRBV2	-	14	-	TRBJ2-3	CASSDPRGLDTQYF	TGTGCCAGCAGTGATCCCAGGGGCCTAGATACGCAGTATTTT
TRBV9	-	15	-	TRBJ2-1	CASSVEGGVYNEQFF	TGTGCCAGCAGCGTGGAGGGAGGAGTCTACAATGAGCAGTTCTTC
TRBV10-3	-	13	TRBD2	TRBJ2-3	CAIGGDYTDTQYF	TGTGCCATCGGGGGGGACTACACAGATACGCAGTATTTT
TRBV7-8	-	15	TRBD1	TRBJ1-2	CASSRAVAQGNGYTF	TGTGCCAGCAGCCGTGCCGTCGCACAGGGGAATGGCTACACCTTC
TRBV7-9	-	14	TRBD1	TRBJ2-2	CASPGQVNTGELFF	TGTGCCAGTCCGGGACAGGTGAACACCGGGGAGCTGTTTTTT
TRBV19	-	14	-	TRBJ1-1	CASRSGVRITEAFF	TGTGCCAGTAGGTCGGGGGTGAGGATCACTGAAGCTTTCTTT
TRBV30	few	14	TRBD1	TRBJ1-4	CAWRRGLSGEKLFF	TGTGCCTGGAGGAGGGGGCTCAGCGGTGAAAAACTGTTTTTT
TRBV10-2	-	12	-	TRBJ1-2	CATSDSHYGYTF	TGCGCCACCTCGGACAGTCACTATGGCTACACCTTC
TRBV4-1	-	16	-	TRBJ1-2	CASRLGGAFSNYGYTF	TGCGCCAGCAGGCTCGGGGGGGCTTTTTCTAACTATGGCTACACCTTC
TRBV5-5	few	17	TRBD1	TRBJ2-1	CASSSIDRVRQKIEQFF	TGTGCCAGCAGCTCAATCGACAGGGTCCGGCAGAAAATTGAGCAGTTCTTC
TRBV5-4	few	17	TRBD1	TRBJ2-7	CASSFGTGGYQPYEQYF	TGTGCCAGCAGCTTCGGGACAGGGGGCTACCAGCCCTACGAGCAGTACTTC
TRBV28	-	12	-	TRBJ2-3	CASSSRTQGKYF	TGTGCCAGCAGTTCCAGGACTCAGGGGAAGTATTTT
TRBV7-9	-	16	TRBD2	TRBJ2-2	CASSLVSGENTGELFF	TGTGCCAGCAGCTTAGTTAGCGGGGAGAACACCGGGGAGCTGTTTTTT
TRBV7-8	-	16	TRBD2	TRBJ2-7	CASSLGGGFLSYEQYF	TGTGCCAGCAGCTTAGGCGGGGGGTTTCTTTCCTACGAGCAGTACTTC
TRBV5-6	once	16	TRBD1	TRBJ2-7	CASSLGGTENSYEQYF	TGTGCCAGCAGCTTGGGGGGGACAGAAAACTCCTACGAGCAGTACTTC
TRBV19	-	16	-	TRBJ1-4	CASSIFSGPGGEKLFF	TGTGCCAGTAGTATCTTCAGTGGCCCCGGAGGAGAAAAACTGTTTTTT
TRBV7-9	-	12	-	TRBJ1-2	CASSSRQEGYTF	TGTGCCAGCAGCTCCAGACAGGAAGGCTACACCTTC
TRBV4-2	-	17	TRBD1	TRBJ2-3	CASSQEAWDRSTDTQYF	TGTGCCAGCAGCCAAGAAGCTTGGGACAGAAGCACAGATACGCAGTATTTT
TRBV20-1	-	11	TRBD1	TRBJ2-7	CSARMGDRVYF	TGCAGTGCTAGAATGGGTGACAGGGTGTACTTC
TRBV11-2	-	18	TRBD2	TRBJ2-3	CASSLRRLAGVFTDTQYF	TGTGCCAGCAGCTTAAGGCGGCTAGCGGGAGTTTTTACAGATACGCAGTATTTT
TRBV5-6	-	15	-	TRBJ2-7	CASRTTGKSTYEQYF	TGTGCCAGCAGAACAACAGGGAAATCGACCTACGAGCAGTACTTC
TRBV11-2	-	13	TRBD1	TRBJ1-5	CASSLGDRQPQHF	TGTGCCAGCAGCTTAGGGGACAGGCAGCCCCAGCATTTT
TRBV4-1	-	13	-	TRBJ2-3	CASSQTGLDTQYF	TGCGCCAGCAGCCAAACAGGGTTGGATACGCAGTATTTT
TRBV18	-	16	-	TRBJ1-3	CASSPPLQPSGNTIYF	TGTGCCAGCTCACCACCGTTACAGCCCTCTGGAAACACCATATATTTT
TRBV6-1	-	13	-	TRBJ1-5	CASMARSNQPQHF	TGTGCCAGCATGGCAAGAAGCAATCAGCCCCAGCATTTT
TRBV19	-	14	-	TRBJ1-5	CASSLQGYSQPQHF	TGTGCCAGTAGCCTACAGGGTTATAGTCAGCCCCAGCATTTT